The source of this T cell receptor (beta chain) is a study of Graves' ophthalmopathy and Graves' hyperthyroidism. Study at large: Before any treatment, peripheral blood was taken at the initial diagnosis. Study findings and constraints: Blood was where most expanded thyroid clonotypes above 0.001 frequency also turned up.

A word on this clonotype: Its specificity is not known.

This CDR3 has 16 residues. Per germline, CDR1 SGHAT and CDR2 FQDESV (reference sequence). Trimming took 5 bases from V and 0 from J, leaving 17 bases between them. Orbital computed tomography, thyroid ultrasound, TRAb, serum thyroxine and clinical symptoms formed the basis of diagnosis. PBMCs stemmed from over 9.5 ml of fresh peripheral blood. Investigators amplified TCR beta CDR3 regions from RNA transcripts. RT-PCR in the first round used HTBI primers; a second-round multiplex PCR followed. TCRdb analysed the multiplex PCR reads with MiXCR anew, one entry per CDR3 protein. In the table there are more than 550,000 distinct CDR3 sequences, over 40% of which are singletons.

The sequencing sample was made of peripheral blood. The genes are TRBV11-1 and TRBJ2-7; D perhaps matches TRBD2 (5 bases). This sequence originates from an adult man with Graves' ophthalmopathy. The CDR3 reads CASSPGGSSGSYEQYF. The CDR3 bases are TGTGCCAGCAGCCCCGGAGGATCATCAGGCTCCTACGAGCAGTACTTC.